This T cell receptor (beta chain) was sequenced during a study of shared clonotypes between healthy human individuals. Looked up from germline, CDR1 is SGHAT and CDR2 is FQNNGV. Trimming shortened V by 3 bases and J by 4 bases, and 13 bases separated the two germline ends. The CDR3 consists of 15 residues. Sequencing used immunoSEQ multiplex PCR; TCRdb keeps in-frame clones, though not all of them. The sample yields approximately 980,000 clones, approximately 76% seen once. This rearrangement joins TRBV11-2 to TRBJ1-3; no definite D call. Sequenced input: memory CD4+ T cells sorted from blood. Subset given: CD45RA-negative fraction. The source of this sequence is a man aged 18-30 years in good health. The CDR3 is CASSFGRLGGNTIYF. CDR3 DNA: TGTGCCAGCAGCTTCGGCAGGTTAGGGGGAAACACCATATATTTT.